This T cell receptor (beta chain) is drawn from a study of read filtering for tumor transcriptome and immune sequencing. Whole-study results and caveats: This fraction held mixed bone marrow immune cells after CD138-negative sorting.

Germline CDR1 reads SGHRS; CDR2 reads YFSETQ. Trimming cost V 0 bases and J 5 bases, with 11 bases left between them. The CDR3 is 14 amino acids. This clonotype came up many times. Its target is unknown. The library was built from about 400 ng RNA with molecular barcoded adaptors for alpha/delta and beta/gamma chains. TCRdb passed the reads through MiXCR, listing each CDR3 protein once. There are roughly 90,000 distinct CDR3 sequences in the sample; 20% to 25% occur only once, and about an eighth lies in the top ten. This clonotype was sampled from a donor at least 40 years old with multiple myeloma. This chain joins TRBV5-1 and TRBJ2-5; D ambiguous. Sequenced input: a population of CD138-negative cells sorted from bone marrow. The CDR3 nucleotides are TGCGCCAGCAGCTTGGGTACTTCAAGGGAGACCCAGTACTTC. Translated, it gives CASSLGTSRETQYF.